The clone carrying this T cell receptor (beta chain) was counted ten times or more. The antigen remains undetermined. The CDR3 sequence is 18 residues long. Germline V lookup: CDR1 LNHNV, CDR2 YYDKDF (reference sequence). The ends lost 1 base at V and 0 bases at J; junction bases unmatched: 9. This record comes from a study of CD8+CD57+ T cells in acquired aplastic anemia. For the study at large: Recorded DNA amounts for sorted CD4+ and CD8+ cells had an average of approximately 2.9 ug. Study results and caveats: The number of CD8+ CDR3 sequences shared by patients and controls was fewer than 35.

Profiles of TCR beta VDJ and CDR3 were generated from a genomic DNA template. MiXCR, applied by TCRdb to the reads, yields one record per CDR3 protein. The sample has about 180,000 distinct CDR3 sequences, nearly 65% seen once. Patients included in sequencing had previously demonstrated CD8+CD57+ cell expansion by flow cytometry. The sample consisted of sorted CD4+, CD8+, or CD8+CD57+ T cells (not recorded which) from PBMCs. The clonotype originates from a human donor with aplastic anemia. The chain uses TRBV15 and TRBJ2-1; 7 nucleotides agree with TRBD1. CDR3 coding DNA: TGTGCCACCAGCAGAGGGCGGACAGGACACGGCTCCTACAATGAGCAGTTCTTC. Translation: CATSRGRTGHGSYNEQFF.